This T cell receptor (beta chain) was recovered during a study of blood T cell repertoires in COVID-19. Assay: immunoSEQ multiplex PCR; the TCRdb copy retains only in-frame clones and omits some. The table shows fewer than 700,000 clones, with less than 90% occurring only once. The CDR3 is made up of 14 amino acids. V lost 0 bases to trimming and J lost 4 bases, with 10 bases between them. Germline CDR1 reads SGDLS; CDR2 reads YYNGEE. While infection was still active, Seattle patients were enrolled and then followed longitudinally. The chain recombines TRBV9 with TRBJ1-1; tentative D call: TRBD1 (5 bases). This clonotype was obtained from a woman between 50 and 59 years old with COVID-19, enrolled during active disease. Material: peripheral blood. The CDR3 DNA reads as TGTGCCAGCAGCGTAGGTCTGGGGGGCACTGAAGCTTTCTTT. Translating gives CASSVGLGGTEAFF.